Below, 28 T cell receptor beta chains from the same sample are listed, as sequenced in a study of T cell changes during pregnancy in multiple sclerosis. Here immunoSEQ multiplex PCR was the method, and the copy in TCRdb shows in-frame clones only, minus some. The sample holds about 47,000 clones, 70% to 90% seen once. This specimen was peripheral blood, taken in the first trimester of pregnancy. The source is a female donor with multiple sclerosis, enrolled in a pregnancy study.

This chain connects TRBV5-1 to TRBJ1-4; D perhaps matches TRBD1 (6 bases). The CDR3 totals 17 residues. V gave up 0 bases and J gave up 0 bases, with 12 bases separating them. CDR1 is SGHRS, CDR2 YFSETQ, per germline. The CDR3 region is CASSLVPGTSTNEKLFF. The CDR3 coding sequence is TGCGCCAGCAGCTTGGTACCGGGGACATCAACTAATGAAAAACTGTTTTTT.

The rearrangement uses TRBV7-8 and TRBJ1-5, with D possibly being TRBD1 (6 bases). CDR3 length: 15 amino acids. Germline assignment: CDR1 SGHVS and CDR2 FQNEAQ. V lost 4 bases, J lost 0 bases, and 10 bases lay in between. CDR3 residues: CASSSGQFSNQPQHF. DNA for the CDR3: TGTGCCAGCAGCTCCGGACAGTTTAGCAATCAGCCCCAGCATTTT. The whole variable domain, filled in from reference TRBV7-8 and TRBJ1-5, reads GAGVSQSPRYKVAKRGQDVALRCDPISGHVSLFWYQQALGQGPEFLTYFQNEAQLDKSGLPSDRFFAERPEGSVSTLKIQRTQQEDSAVYLCASSSGQFSNQPQHFGDGTRLSIL.

CDR3 nucleotide sequence: TGTGCCAGCAGTTTGAATCGGGATAACACCGGGGAGCTGTTTTTT. Its protein is CASSLNRDNTGELFF. This chain connects TRBV6-5 to TRBJ2-2; the D gene is possibly TRBD2 (5 bases). V lost 4 bases and J 2 bases, leaving 11 bases between the germline ends. Germline CDR1 MNHEY, CDR2 SVGAGI. There are 15 residues in the CDR3.

This clone was counted between two and nine times. The J gene is TRBJ2-2, the V gene TRBV4-2, with D perhaps matching TRBD2 (6 bases). Germline V CDR1 and CDR2: LGHNA, YNFKEQ. Trimming took 1 base from V and 4 from J, leaving 10 bases between them. The CDR3 is made up of 15 amino acids. This CDR3 is CASSQGQGGTGELFF. For the CDR3, the DNA is TGTGCCAGCAGCCAAGGGCAGGGAGGCACCGGGGAGCTGTTTTTT.

Comments on this clone: Other DNA sequences within the sample encode an identical CDR3. This sequence joins TRBV10-2 and TRBJ1-2; TRBD1 is a possible D gene (6 bases). Trimming shortened V by 9 bases and J by 2 bases, and 7 bases separated the two germline ends. In germline, CDR1 is WSHSY, CDR2 SAAADI. CDR3 size: 11 residues. DNA for the CDR3: TGCGCCAGTGGACAGAACTATGGCTACACCTTC. Protein: CASGQNYGYTF.

Here the CDR3 DNA reads TGTGCCAGCAGCTTAGTTCGGGCAGGGGGCGATGAGCAGTTCTTC. Its translation: CASSLVRAGGDEQFF. This chain joins TRBV7-2 and TRBJ2-1, with TRBD1 matching over 8 bases. Germline CDR1 SGHTA, CDR2 FQGNSA. The trim removed 1 base at V and 8 bases at J, leaving 7 bases unmatched. The CDR3 has 15 residues. The entire variable domain, with the rest obtained from reference TRBV7-2 and TRBJ2-1, is as follows: GAGVSQSPSNKVTEKGKDVELRCDPISGHTALYWYRQSLGQGLEFLIYFQGNSAPDKSGLPSDRFSAERTGGSVSTLTIQRTQQEDSAVYLCASSLVRAGGDEQFFGPGTRLTVL.

The V call is TRBV23-1, the J call TRBJ2-5; TRBD1 agrees at 9 bases. TRBV23-1 is classed as an ORF, of uncertain function. The V and J ends lost 4 bases and 0 bases, in that order; junction bases with no gene match: 6. This CDR3 comprises 16 residues. The CDR3: CASSPWDRAYQETQYF. The CDR3 nucleotides are TGCGCCAGCAGTCCTTGGGACAGGGCGTACCAAGAGACCCAGTACTTC.

V usage is TRBV2 and J usage is TRBJ2-7, with D maybe TRBD2 (6 bases). CDR3 length equals 14 residues. Germline CDR1 SNHLY, CDR2 FYNNEI. Trimming took 3 bases from V and 7 from J, leaving 16 bases between them. The CDR3 loop reads CASSDSGRPGEQYF. DNA of the CDR3: TGTGCCAGCAGTGACAGCGGGCGACCGGGGGAGCAGTACTTC.

The chain has TRBV18 and TRBJ2-7; unclear D gene. Trimming took off 3 bases at V and 3 bases at J, with 6 bases between the two ends. CDR1 KGHSH and CDR2 LQKENI come from the germline V gene. This CDR3 is 12 amino acids long. CDR3 sequence: CASSPQIYEQYF. CDR3 in DNA: TGTGCCAGCTCACCCCAGATCTACGAGCAGTACTTC.

The chain joins TRBV4-2 to TRBJ1-2; 10 bases map to TRBD1. The CDR3 runs to 15 residues. V dropped 3 bases and J dropped 8; count of bases not matched to a gene: 9. Germline V gene data show CDR1 as LGHNA and CDR2 as YNFKEQ. The CDR3 coding sequence is TGTGCCAGCAGCCACCCCGGGACAGGGGAAGGCGGCTACACCTTC. This gives the protein CASSHPGTGEGGYTF.

DNA of the CDR3: TGTGCCAGTAGTCCCGGGACAGGGGCCTACAATGAGCAGTTCTTC. Residues: CASSPGTGAYNEQFF. The V gene is TRBV19, the J gene TRBJ2-1; TRBD1 aligns across 10 bases. Germline V lookup: CDR1 LNHDA, CDR2 SQIVND (reference sequence). V shed 5 bases, J shed 2 bases, and the junction held 3 bases outside the gene matches. This CDR3 is 15 amino acids long.

The rearrangement uses TRBV27 and TRBJ2-1; a possible D gene is TRBD2 (5 bases). CDR1 MNHEY and CDR2 SMNVEV come from the germline V gene (reference sequence). The CDR3 contains 13 residues. V was cut by 2 bases and J by 7 bases, with 9 bases left in between. In DNA form, the CDR3 reads TGTGCCAGCAGTTTAGGAGGCAGGAATGAGCAGTTCTTC. Residues: CASSLGGRNEQFF.

This clone has just one count. This chain joins TRBV6-6 and TRBJ2-4; possible D gene TRBD2, 5 bases. Trimming took off 5 bases at V and 0 bases at J, with 11 bases between the two ends. CDR1 is MNHNY and CDR2 is SVGAGI in the germline V gene (reference sequence). The CDR3 is made up of 15 amino acids. This chain's CDR3 is CASSPAELAKNIQYF. CDR3 in DNA: TGTGCCAGCAGTCCAGCGGAACTAGCCAAAAACATTCAGTACTTC.

The CDR3 protein is CASSRLTSGGAFGQFF. The CDR3 DNA reads as TGTGCCAGCAGTCGCCTAACTAGCGGGGGCGCTTTCGGGCAGTTCTTC. The rearrangement joins TRBV2 to TRBJ2-1; 11 bases are shared with TRBD2. Looked up from germline, CDR1 is SNHLY and CDR2 is FYNNEI. This CDR3 spans 16 amino acids. J was trimmed by 12 bases and V by 5 bases; bases with no gene match: 15.

This sequence joins TRBV2 and TRBJ2-5; 10 bases line up with TRBD2. V lost 7 bases and J lost 10; bases outside the gene matches: 9. This CDR3 region has 13 residues. Germline V gene lookup returns CDR1 SNHLY and CDR2 FYNNEI. The CDR3 is CASMIAGGARQYF. For the CDR3, the DNA is TGTGCCAGCATGATAGCGGGGGGCGCCCGCCAGTACTTC.

As concerns this clone: One end of the junction fails to match germline, which may point to a read error. The rearrangement uses TRBV7-7 and TRBJ2-1; 8 bases map to TRBD2. Germline assignment: CDR1 SSHAT and CDR2 FNYEAQ (reference sequence). This CDR3 is built from 15 residues. Written as DNA, the CDR3 is TGTGCTAGCAGCTTGGGGCGGGGGGCCAGCAATGAGCAGTTCTTC. Encoded protein: CASSLGRGASNEQFF.

The V and J genes are TRBV10-3 and TRBJ2-6; no clear D. The CDR3 has 16 amino acids. Germline V gene lookup returns CDR1 ENHRY and CDR2 SYGVKD. Deletions cut 0 bases from V and 3 bases from J, with 9 bases between. CDR3 region: CAISESTGVGANVLTF. The CDR3 bases are TGTGCCATCAGTGAGTCGACCGGAGTTGGGGCCAACGTCCTGACTTTC.

V gene TRBV28 combines with J gene TRBJ2-3, with 8 positions matching TRBD2. Germline trimming cut 7 bases from V and 1 base from J; bases unmatched to any gene: 4. The CDR3 is 14 residues long. From germline, CDR1 is MDHEN and CDR2 SYDVKM. Here the CDR3 reads CASTGGRGTDTQYF. The CDR3 DNA sequence: TGTGCCAGCACGGGGGGGCGCGGCACAGATACGCAGTATTTT.

The chain uses TRBV7-9 and TRBJ2-3; a possible D gene is TRBD1 (6 bases). The CDR3 is made up of 17 amino acids. CDR1 and CDR2 (germline): SEHNR, FQNEAQ (reference sequence). V lost 2 bases to trimming and J lost 3 bases, with 18 bases between them. The CDR3 is CASSLRRGRRFTDTQYF. The CDR3 region has the DNA TGTGCCAGCAGCTTACGTAGGGGGAGACGCTTTACAGATACGCAGTATTTT.

The rearrangement joins TRBV28 to TRBJ2-2; D is perhaps TRBD1 (6 bases). The CDR3 has 12 residues. V was pared by 6 bases and J by 6 bases, with 8 bases between. In germline, CDR1 is MDHEN, CDR2 SYDVKM. In nucleotides, the CDR3 is TGTGCCAGCAGAGCAGGGGCCGGGGAGCTGTTTTTT. It codes for CASRAGAGELFF.

V gene TRBV18 combines with J gene TRBJ1-6, with 8 bases fitting TRBD1. There are 16 residues in the CDR3. With 2 bases clipped from V and 10 bases from J, the junction kept 10 bases outside the gene matches. CDR1 and CDR2 (germline): KGHSH, LQKENI. The CDR3 reads CASSPLPTGDGSPLHF. CDR3 in DNA: TGTGCCAGCTCACCATTACCGACAGGGGACGGCTCACCCCTCCACTTT.

The rearrangement uses TRBV10-2 and TRBJ1-6; 8 bases match TRBD1. This CDR3 is 16 amino acids long. CDR1 and CDR2 from the germline V gene are WSHSY and SAAADI. V lost 7 bases to trimming and J lost 9 bases; unmatched junction nucleotides: 14. The DNA for the CDR3 is TGCGCCAGCACCCCTCACAGGGGGAATAAAGGTTCACCCCTCCACTTT. This codes for CASTPHRGNKGSPLHF.

The rearrangement joins TRBV28 to TRBJ1-3; weak D call: TRBD1 (6 bases). The CDR3 runs to 15 residues. The V end lost 6 bases, the J end lost 1 base, and 13 bases lay between the germline ends. Germline lookup yields CDR1 MDHEN and CDR2 SYDVKM. The CDR3 loop reads CASSLTGFSGNTIYF. CDR3 nucleotide sequence: TGTGCCAGCAGCCTAACAGGGTTTTCTGGAAACACCATATATTTT.

This sequence joins TRBV5-5 and TRBJ2-3, with 7 bases identical to TRBD1. In germline, CDR1 is SGHKS, CDR2 YYEKEE (reference sequence). Germline trimming cut 4 bases from V and 1 base from J; bases unmatched to any gene: 6. CDR3 size: 15 residues. CDR3 region: CASSPVQGGTDTQYF. CDR3 nucleotide sequence: TGTGCCAGCAGCCCGGTCCAGGGGGGCACAGATACGCAGTATTTT.

This chain links TRBV7-2 with TRBJ2-1; 7 bases line up with TRBD2. CDR1 is SGHTA and CDR2 is FQGNSA in the germline V gene. V was clipped by 5 bases and J by 3 bases; unmatched bases: 7. The CDR3 loop spans 15 amino acids. CDR3 loop: CASSTSGAGYNEQFF. The CDR3 nucleotides are TGTGCCAGCAGCACGAGCGGGGCGGGCTACAATGAGCAGTTCTTC.

This chain links TRBV4-2 with TRBJ2-5; TRBD2 agrees at 9 bases. The CDR3 totals 15 residues. From germline, CDR1 is LGHNA and CDR2 YNFKEQ. The J segment lost 5 bases and the V segment lost 4 bases, leaving 8 bases of the junction unmatched. The DNA of the CDR3 is TGTGCCAGCAGCCCTTTGGCGGGGGGGCTTGAGACCCAGTACTTC. Translation gives CASSPLAGGLETQYF.

This clone has just one count. The chain recombines TRBV5-4 with TRBJ1-2; 9 nucleotides match TRBD1. CDR1 and CDR2 (germline): SGHNT, YYREEE (reference sequence). This CDR3 comprises 14 residues. Trimming at V came to 5 bases and at J to 4 bases, leaving 6 bases not matched to a gene. This chain's CDR3 is CASRRGTGTYGYTF. CDR3 in DNA: TGTGCCAGCAGAAGGGGGACAGGGACCTATGGCTACACCTTC.

The CDR3: CASSLSGGDGQYF. The CDR3 nucleotides are TGTGCCAGCAGTTTATCGGGCGGGGATGGGCAGTACTTC. The chain is built from TRBV28 and TRBJ2-7; D possibly corresponds to TRBD2 (6 bases). The CDR3 has 13 amino acids. CDR1 is MDHEN and CDR2 is SYDVKM in the germline V gene. V was trimmed by 1 base and J by 9 bases, leaving 13 bases between them.